These 12 T cell receptor beta chains were sequenced from one sample in a study of graft-versus-host responses after intestinal transplantation. Their target antigens are unknown. This table comes from immunoSEQ multiplex PCR, and its TCRdb copy is limited to in-frame clones, with some not included. The sample shows tens of thousands of clones, over 85% of them seen only once. Sample: unstimulated CD8+ T cells sorted from spleen or lymph node cells, taken before intestinal transplant. Receptor source: a human donor who received an intestinal transplant.

This clone was recorded once. The CDR3: CASRRGATYEQYF. DNA for the CDR3: TGTGCCAGCAGACGCGGGGCGACCTACGAGCAGTACTTC. The chain employs TRBV6-1 and TRBJ2-7, with TRBD2 as a possible D gene (6 bases). CDR3 length equals 13 residues. V lost 6 bases and J 2 bases, leaving 11 bases between the germline ends. Germline V gene data show CDR1 as MNHNS and CDR2 as SASEGT.

This chain joins TRBV2 and TRBJ2-7; D unclear. Germline CDR1 reads SNHLY; CDR2 reads FYNNEI. This CDR3 has 16 residues. V shed 3 bases and J shed 1 base, with 16 bases lying between them. CDR3 bases: TGTGCCAGCAGTGAGGTGATAAAGGGTAGTTCCTACGAGCAGTACTTC. Translating it yields CASSEVIKGSSYEQYF.

The gene calls are TRBV10-1 and TRBJ2-1; TRBD2 matches 16 bases. Germline CDR1 and CDR2: WNHNN and SYGVQD (reference sequence). The CDR3 spans 17 residues. V shed 3 bases, J shed 5 bases, and the junction held 4 bases outside the gene matches. CDR3 region: CASSDGTSGRADNEQFF. The CDR3 DNA follows: TGCGCCAGCAGTGACGGGACTAGCGGGAGGGCCGACAATGAGCAGTTCTTC.

This chain uses TRBV27 with TRBJ2-3, with 8 positions matching TRBD1. J was trimmed by 2 bases and V by 8 bases; bases with no gene match: 9. The CDR3 length is 15 residues. Germline V gene data show CDR1 as MNHEY and CDR2 as SMNVEV (reference sequence). CDR3 coding DNA: TGTGCCAGCTGCACGGGACAGGAGAACACAGATACGCAGTATTTT. Amino acid sequence: CASCTGQENTDTQYF.

V and J are TRBV25-1 and TRBJ1-2; D gene uncertain. V lost 1 base, J lost 1 base, and 7 bases lay in between. Per the germline V gene, CDR1 is MGHDK and CDR2 is SYGVNS. The CDR3 has 14 amino acids. The CDR3 region is CASSEFSVNYGYTF. In DNA, the CDR3 is TGTGCCAGCAGTGAATTTTCGGTTAACTATGGCTACACCTTC.

The chain combines TRBV21-1 with TRBJ2-7; the DNA was not used to check the table's D call, TRBD1. TRBV21-1 is termed a pseudogene. This CDR3 comprises 16 residues. CDR3 sequence: CASSKGTGTVSYEQYF. In DNA, the CDR3 is TGTGCCAGCAGCAAAGGGACCGGGACAGTCTCCTACGAGCAGTACTTC.

V usage is TRBV5-1 and J usage is TRBJ2-7; 7 bases match TRBD2. The CDR3 contains 15 residues. V shed 2 bases, J shed 2 bases, and the junction held 7 bases outside the gene matches. CDR1 and CDR2 from the germline V gene are SGHRS and YFSETQ. The CDR3 region has the DNA TGCGCCAGCAGCTTCTGGTCTAGCGGTACCTACGAGCAGTACTTC. Encoded protein: CASSFWSSGTYEQYF.

The rearrangement uses TRBV6-5 and TRBJ1-6; D unclear. This CDR3 has 13 residues. In germline, CDR1 is MNHEY, CDR2 SVGAGI. Trimming left V 8 bases short and J 8 bases short, with 13 bases between. The CDR3 spells CASGTGSYSPLHF. CDR3 bases: TGTGCCAGCGGCACGGGGAGTTATTCACCCCTCCACTTT.

The chain couples TRBV11-1 to TRBJ2-7; D may be TRBD1 (6 bases). Trimming took off 5 bases at V and 1 base at J, with 12 bases between the two ends. There are 14 residues in the CDR3. From germline, CDR1 is SGHAT and CDR2 FQDESV (reference sequence). CDR3 region: CASSRRGASYEQYF. The CDR3 DNA follows: TGTGCCAGCAGCCGCAGGGGAGCTTCCTACGAGCAGTACTTC. The full variable domain, rest sourced from reference TRBV11-1 and TRBJ2-7, is EAEVAQSPRYKITEKSQAVAFWCDPISGHATLYWYRQILGQGPELLVQFQDESVVDDSQLPKDRFSAERLKGVDSTLKIQPAELGDSAMYLCASSRRGASYEQYFGPGTRLTVT.

This clone was picked up one time. V and J are TRBV27 and TRBJ2-7; 15 nucleotides line up with TRBD2. V gave up 8 bases and J gave up 3 bases; unmatched junction bases: 11. The CDR3 sequence is 17 residues long. From germline, CDR1 is MNHEY and CDR2 SMNVEV (reference sequence). CDR3 DNA: TGTGCCAGCTTCGGACTAGCGGGAGGGCCCTTCCTCTACGAGCAGTACTTC. It codes for CASFGLAGGPFLYEQYF.

J is TRBJ2-1 and V is TRBV21-1; the table's TRBD2 call for D was not verified on the DNA. TRBV21-1 is an annotated pseudogene. The CDR3 runs 11 residues. CDR3 sequence: CAGSSWREQFF. Written as DNA, the CDR3 is TGTGCCGGCAGCTCCTGGCGGGAGCAGTTCTTC.

The rearrangement joins TRBV25-1 to TRBJ1-1, with TRBD1 as a possible D gene (5 bases). The CDR3 length is 15 residues. The germline V gene encodes CDR1 MGHDK and CDR2 SYGVNS. V lost 2 bases to trimming and J lost 4 bases, with 14 bases between them. CDR3 region: CASSEKGFAGTEAFF. The CDR3 DNA sequence: TGTGCCAGCAGTGAAAAGGGGTTTGCGGGCACTGAAGCTTTCTTT.